What follows are 14 T cell receptor beta chains derived from one specimen sequenced in a study of beta chain features in type 1 diabetes. As every portion of the isolated RNA was reverse transcribed, the sequencing read expressed TCRB transcripts. Profiled with immunoSEQ multiplex PCR; TCRdb holds only in-frame clones, not every one. The table includes about 250,000 clones, around an eighth detected once. Sequencing was done on a sample of naive CD4+ T cells from blood. Receptors were obtained from a middle-aged woman in good health.

V is TRBV7-2 and J is TRBJ1-5; D possibly corresponds to TRBD1 (5 bases). Trimming pared 3 bases from V and 6 bases from J, leaving 12 bases between. Germline V gene data show CDR1 as SGHTA and CDR2 as FQGNSA. There are 14 residues in the CDR3. The CDR3 region is CASSLRRGAQPQHF. CDR3 coding DNA: TGTGCCAGCAGCTTGAGGAGGGGTGCTCAGCCCCAGCATTTT.

The chain has TRBV7-2 and TRBJ2-5; TRBD1 agrees at 8 bases. Germline loops: CDR1 SGHTA, CDR2 FQGNSA. CDR3 size: 17 residues. V dropped 0 bases and J dropped 1; count of bases not matched to a gene: 7. The CDR3 loop is CASSLAAGQVIQETQYF. CDR3 bases: TGTGCCAGCAGCTTAGCGGCGGGACAGGTGATCCAAGAGACCCAGTACTTC. Full variable domain (remainder filled in from reference TRBV7-2 and TRBJ2-5): GAGVSQSPSNKVTEKGKDVELRCDPISGHTALYWYRQSLGQGLEFLIYFQGNSAPDKSGLPSDRFSAERTGGSVSTLTIQRTQQEDSAVYLCASSLAAGQVIQETQYFGPGTRLLVL.

V gene TRBV6-1 combines with J gene TRBJ1-1, with TRBD1 as a possible D gene (6 bases). The CDR3 covers 13 residues. Germline lookup yields CDR1 MNHNS and CDR2 SASEGT. Trimming removed 4 bases at V and 5 bases at J, with 11 bases between. The CDR3 region is CASSVQGRTEAFF. CDR3 nucleotides: TGTGCCAGCAGTGTACAGGGAAGGACTGAAGCTTTCTTT.

This clone appeared a few times. The chain is built from TRBV5-1 and TRBJ1-2; 9 bases are a match to TRBD1. Germline trimming cut 4 bases from V and 8 bases from J; bases unmatched to any gene: 6. The CDR3 runs to 13 residues. Per the germline V gene, CDR1 is SGHRS and CDR2 is YFSETQ. CDR3 in amino acids: CASSPGQGDGYTF. The CDR3 DNA reads TGCGCCAGCAGCCCGGGACAGGGTGACGGCTACACCTTC. The full variable domain, its missing parts supplied by reference TRBV5-1 and TRBJ1-2, is KAGVTQTPRYLIKTRGQQVTLSCSPISGHRSVSWYQQTPGQGLQFLFEYFSETQRNKGNFPGRFSGRQFSNSRSEMNVSTLELGDSALYLCASSPGQGDGYTFGSGTRLTVV.

This sequence joins TRBV5-6 and TRBJ1-3; maybe TRBD1 (6 bases). Germline values: CDR1 SGHDT, CDR2 YYEEEE. Trimming left V 2 bases short and J 2 bases short, with 11 bases between. The CDR3 consists of 15 residues. CDR3 sequence reads: CASSFWDTTGNTIYF. In nucleotides, the CDR3 is TGTGCCAGCAGCTTCTGGGACACAACTGGAAACACCATATATTTT. Full variable domain (remainder filled in from reference TRBV5-6 and TRBJ1-3): DAGVTQSPTHLIKTRGQQVTLRCSPKSGHDTVSWYQQALGQGPQFIFQYYEEEERQRGNFPDRFSGHQFPNYSSELNVNALLLGDSALYLCASSFWDTTGNTIYFGEGSWLTVV.

V is TRBV6-5 and J is TRBJ2-1; 13 nucleotides line up with TRBD2. Germline V gene lookup returns CDR1 MNHEY and CDR2 SVGAGI. The CDR3 covers 15 residues. V shed 6 bases, J shed 6 bases, and the junction held 5 bases outside the gene matches. In nucleotides, the CDR3 is TGTGCCAGCAGCGAACTAGCGGGGGGGCGCAATGAGCAGTTCTTC. Its translation is CASSELAGGRNEQFF.

The rearrangement links TRBV9 to TRBJ1-1; D is unclear. This CDR3 has 14 residues. Germline-derived CDR1 and CDR2 are SGDLS and YYNGEE. V lost 3 bases and J lost 1, with 10 bases in between. The CDR3, as DNA: TGTGCCAGCAGCGCGACACGGGGGAACACTGAAGCTTTCTTT. Translated, it gives CASSATRGNTEAFF. Combining the CDR3 with reference TRBV9 and TRBJ1-1 gives the whole variable domain DSGVTQTPKHLITATGQRVTLRCSPRSGDLSVYWYQQSLDQGLQFLIQYYNGEERAKGNILERFSAQQFPDLHSELNLSSLELGDSALYFCASSATRGNTEAFFGQGTRLTVV.

This clone showed up just a few times. V usage is TRBV15 and J usage is TRBJ2-2; tentatively, D is TRBD1 (6 bases). The V end was cut by 6 bases, the J end by 6 bases, with 11 bases between. Looked up from germline, CDR1 is LNHNV and CDR2 is YYDKDF (reference sequence). This CDR3 is built from 13 residues. The DNA of the CDR3 is TGTGCCACCAGGGACAGTCTATCCGGGGAGCTGTTTTTT. Translating it yields CATRDSLSGELFF.

The rearrangement uses TRBV27 and TRBJ1-2; perhaps TRBD1 as D (5 bases). The CDR3 has 14 amino acids. Germline-derived CDR1 and CDR2 are MNHEY and SMNVEV (reference sequence). V lost 5 bases, J lost 3 bases, and 13 bases lay in between. Written as DNA, the CDR3 is TGTGCCAGCAGTGGCCGACAGACAGACTATGGCTACACCTTC. Encoded protein: CASSGRQTDYGYTF.

This clone appeared a few times. The chain carries TRBV6-1 and TRBJ2-5, with D perhaps TRBD1 (6 bases). Trimming took 6 bases from V and 5 from J, leaving 19 bases between them. Per the germline V gene, CDR1 is MNHNS and CDR2 is SASEGT. This CDR3 contains 15 residues. CDR3 coding DNA: TGTGCCAGCAGGGGTCAATGGGGGCGGTGGGAGACCCAGTACTTC. Amino acids: CASRGQWGRWETQYF.

This clone appeared a few times. The rearrangement joins TRBV6-5 to TRBJ2-1; D remains unclear. This CDR3 contains 14 residues. With 4 bases removed from V and 7 bases from J, the gap between germline ends came to 14 bases. Per germline, CDR1 MNHEY and CDR2 SVGAGI. The CDR3 is CASSSQPSGNEQFF. Here the CDR3 DNA reads TGTGCCAGCAGTTCCCAGCCCTCCGGGAATGAGCAGTTCTTC.

V gene TRBV12-5 combines with J gene TRBJ2-5; 8 positions agree with TRBD1. Germline V CDR1 and CDR2: LGHNT, FRNRAP. The CDR3 runs to 14 residues. Germline trimming cut 6 bases from V and 2 bases from J; bases unmatched to any gene: 5. This chain's CDR3 is CASGPTGVQETQYF. CDR3 nucleotide sequence: TGTGCTAGTGGCCCGACAGGGGTGCAAGAGACCCAGTACTTC.

This clone was found a few times. The chain combines TRBV7-9 with TRBJ2-5, with 11 bases identical to TRBD2. Unmatched junction bases numbered 12, after V lost 4 bases and J lost 5 bases. This CDR3 spans 17 amino acids. Germline CDR1 is SEHNR and CDR2 is FQNEAQ (reference sequence). CDR3 residues: CASSSGLAGARAETQYF. CDR3 nucleotide sequence: TGTGCCAGCAGCTCAGGACTAGCGGGTGCGAGGGCGGAGACCCAGTACTTC. Looking up the rest from reference TRBV7-9 and TRBJ2-5 gives the full variable domain: DTGVSQNPRHKITKRGQNVTFRCDPISEHNRLYWYRQTLGQGPEFLTYFQNEAQLEKSRLLSDRFSAERPKGSFSTLEIQRTEQGDSAMYLCASSSGLAGARAETQYFGPGTRLLVL.

The chain is built from TRBV2 and TRBJ2-7, with 11 bases matching TRBD1. This CDR3 is built from 15 residues. Looked up from germline, CDR1 is SNHLY and CDR2 is FYNNEI. Losses at the gene ends were 5 bases for V and 5 bases for J; bases not matched to a gene: 8. CDR3 in amino acids: CASSPRTGGENEQYF. For the CDR3, the DNA is TGTGCCAGCAGTCCTCGGACAGGGGGCGAGAACGAGCAGTACTTC.